This TCR beta chain was identified during a study of blood T cell repertoires in COVID-19. Repertoires were generated with immunoSEQ multiplex PCR, while TCRdb's copy carries only in-frame clones and drops some. Counted here are about 230,000 clones, roughly 83% occurring once; the ten biggest clones make up around 27%. This clonotype was sampled from a middle-aged man with acute or convalescent COVID-19. The sample taken for sequencing was peripheral blood.

CDR3 loop: CASRPGQHTNEKLFF. CDR3 in DNA: TGTGCCAGTCGACCGGGACAGCATACTAATGAAAAACTGTTTTTT. The chain recombines TRBV6-5 with TRBJ1-4; the match to TRBD1 covers 7 bases. CDR3 size: 15 residues. Germline assignment: CDR1 MNHEY and CDR2 SVGAGI. The trim removed 9 bases at V and 2 bases at J, leaving 9 bases unmatched.